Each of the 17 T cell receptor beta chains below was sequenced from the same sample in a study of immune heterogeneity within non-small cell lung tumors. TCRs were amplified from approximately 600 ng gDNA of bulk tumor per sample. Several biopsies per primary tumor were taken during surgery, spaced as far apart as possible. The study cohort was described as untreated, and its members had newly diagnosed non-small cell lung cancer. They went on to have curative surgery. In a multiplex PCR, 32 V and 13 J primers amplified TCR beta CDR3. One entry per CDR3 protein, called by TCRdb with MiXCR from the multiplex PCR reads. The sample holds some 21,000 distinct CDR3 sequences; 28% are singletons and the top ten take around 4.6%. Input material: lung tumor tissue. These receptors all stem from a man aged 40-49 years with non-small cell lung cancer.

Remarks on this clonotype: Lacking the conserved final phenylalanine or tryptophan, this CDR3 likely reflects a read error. CDR3 protein: CARRDSGRVNTDTQYS. The CDR3 nucleotides are TGTGCCAGAAGGGATAGCGGGAGGGTGAACACAGATACGCAGTATTCT. This chain connects TRBV6-1 to TRBJ2-3, with 11 bases aligning to TRBD2. V lost 9 bases, J lost 2 bases, and 10 bases stayed unmatched. This CDR3 is built from 16 residues. Germline V gene lookup returns CDR1 MNHNS and CDR2 SASEGT.

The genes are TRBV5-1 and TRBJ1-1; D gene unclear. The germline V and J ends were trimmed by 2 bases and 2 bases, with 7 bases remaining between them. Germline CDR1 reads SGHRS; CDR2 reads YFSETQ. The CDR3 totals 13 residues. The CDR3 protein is CASSFGRNTEAFF. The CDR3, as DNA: TGCGCCAGCAGCTTTGGCAGAAACACTGAAGCTTTCTTT. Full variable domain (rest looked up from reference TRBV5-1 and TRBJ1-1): KAGVTQTPRYLIKTRGQQVTLSCSPISGHRSVSWYQQTPGQGLQFLFEYFSETQRNKGNFPGRFSGRQFSNSRSEMNVSTLELGDSALYLCASSFGRNTEAFFGQGTRLTVV.

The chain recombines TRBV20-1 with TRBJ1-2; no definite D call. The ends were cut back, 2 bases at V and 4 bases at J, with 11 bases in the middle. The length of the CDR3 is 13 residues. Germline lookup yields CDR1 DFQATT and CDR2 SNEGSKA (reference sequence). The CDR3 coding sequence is TGCAGTGCTAGACAGGAGTTCGTCTATGGCTACACCTTC. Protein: CSARQEFVYGYTF.

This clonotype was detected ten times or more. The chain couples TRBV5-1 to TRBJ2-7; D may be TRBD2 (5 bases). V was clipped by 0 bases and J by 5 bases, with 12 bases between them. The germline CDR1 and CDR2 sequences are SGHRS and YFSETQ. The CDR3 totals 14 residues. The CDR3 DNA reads TGCGCCAGCAGCTTGGTGGCGGGCCCCAACGAGCAGTACTTC. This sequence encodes CASSLVAGPNEQYF.

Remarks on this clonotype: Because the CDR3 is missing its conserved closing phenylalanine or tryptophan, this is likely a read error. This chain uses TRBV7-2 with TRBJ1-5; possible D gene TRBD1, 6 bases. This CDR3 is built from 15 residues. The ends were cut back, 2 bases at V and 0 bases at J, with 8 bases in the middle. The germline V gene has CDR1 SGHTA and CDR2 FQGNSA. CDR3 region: CASSLTGNSNQPQHY. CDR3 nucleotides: TGTGCCAGCAGCTTAACAGGGAATAGCAATCAGCCCCAGCATTAT.

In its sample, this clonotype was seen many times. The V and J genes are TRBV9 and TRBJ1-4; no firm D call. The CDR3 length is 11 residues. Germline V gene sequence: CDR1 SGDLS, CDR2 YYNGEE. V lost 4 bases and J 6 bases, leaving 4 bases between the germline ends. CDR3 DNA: TGTGCCAGCAGCAAGGATGAAAAACTGTTTTTT. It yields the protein CASSKDEKLFF.

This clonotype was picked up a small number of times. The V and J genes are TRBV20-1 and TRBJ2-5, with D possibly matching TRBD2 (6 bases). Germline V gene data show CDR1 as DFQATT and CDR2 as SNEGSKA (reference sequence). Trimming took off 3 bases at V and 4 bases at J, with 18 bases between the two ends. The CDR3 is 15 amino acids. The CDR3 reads CSASGAGEEGETQYF. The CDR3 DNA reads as TGCAGTGCTAGCGGTGCAGGAGAGGAGGGAGAGACCCAGTACTTC.

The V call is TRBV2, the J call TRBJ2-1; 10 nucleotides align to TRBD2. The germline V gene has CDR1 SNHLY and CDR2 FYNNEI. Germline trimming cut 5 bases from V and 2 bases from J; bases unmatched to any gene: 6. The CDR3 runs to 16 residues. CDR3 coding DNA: TGTGCCAGCAGTAAGACCAGCGGGAGGGCCTACAATGAGCAGTTCTTC. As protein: CASSKTSGRAYNEQFF.

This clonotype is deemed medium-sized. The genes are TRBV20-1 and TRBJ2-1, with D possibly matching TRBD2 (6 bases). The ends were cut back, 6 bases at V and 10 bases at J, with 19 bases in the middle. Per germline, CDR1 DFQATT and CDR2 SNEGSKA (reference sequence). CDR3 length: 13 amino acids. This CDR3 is CSAARRGRIEQFF. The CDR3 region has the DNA TGCAGTGCCGCACGGAGGGGCAGGATCGAGCAGTTCTTC.

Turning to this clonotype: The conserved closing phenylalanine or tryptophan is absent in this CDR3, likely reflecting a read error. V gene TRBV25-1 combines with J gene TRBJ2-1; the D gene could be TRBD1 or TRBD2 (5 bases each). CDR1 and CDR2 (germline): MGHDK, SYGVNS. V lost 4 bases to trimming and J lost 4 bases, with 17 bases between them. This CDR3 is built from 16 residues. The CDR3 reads CASSGGLGFLYNEQFY. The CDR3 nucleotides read TGTGCCAGCAGTGGGGGGTTGGGCTTCCTATACAATGAGCAGTTCTAC.

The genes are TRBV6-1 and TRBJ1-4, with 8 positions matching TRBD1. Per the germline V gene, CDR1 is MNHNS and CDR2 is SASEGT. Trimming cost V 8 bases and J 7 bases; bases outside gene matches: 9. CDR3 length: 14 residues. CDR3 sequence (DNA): TGTGCCAGCGGTTCCCAGGGGGCAATTGAAAAACTGTTTTTT. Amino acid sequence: CASGSQGAIEKLFF.

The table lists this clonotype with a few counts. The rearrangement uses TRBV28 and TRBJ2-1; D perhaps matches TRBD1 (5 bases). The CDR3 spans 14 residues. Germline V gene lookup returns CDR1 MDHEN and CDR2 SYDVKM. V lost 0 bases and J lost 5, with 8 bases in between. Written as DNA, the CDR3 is TGTGCCAGCAGTTTATGGGACACCCACAATGAGCAGTTCTTC. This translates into CASSLWDTHNEQFF.

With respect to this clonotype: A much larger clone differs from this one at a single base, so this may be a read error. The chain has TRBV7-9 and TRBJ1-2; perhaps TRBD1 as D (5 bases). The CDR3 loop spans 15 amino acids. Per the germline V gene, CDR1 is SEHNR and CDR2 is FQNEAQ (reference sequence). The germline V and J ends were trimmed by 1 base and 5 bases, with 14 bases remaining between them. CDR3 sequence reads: CASSLGSTVKYGYTF. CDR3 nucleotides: TGTGCCAGCAGCTTAGGCTCGACAGTTAAGTATGGCTACACCTTC.

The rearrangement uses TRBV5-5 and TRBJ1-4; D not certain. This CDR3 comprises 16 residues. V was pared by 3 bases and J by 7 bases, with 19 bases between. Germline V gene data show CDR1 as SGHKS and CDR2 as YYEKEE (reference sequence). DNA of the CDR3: TGTGCCAGCAGCTCTAACCGGGTGAAGGCGGGTGAAAAACTGTTTTTT. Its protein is CASSSNRVKAGEKLFF. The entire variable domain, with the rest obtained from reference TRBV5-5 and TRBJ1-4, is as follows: DAGVTQSPTHLIKTRGQQVTLRCSPISGHKSVSWYQQVLGQGPQFIFQYYEKEERGRGNFPDRFSARQFPNYSSELNVNALLLGDSALYLCASSSNRVKAGEKLFFGSGTQLSVL.

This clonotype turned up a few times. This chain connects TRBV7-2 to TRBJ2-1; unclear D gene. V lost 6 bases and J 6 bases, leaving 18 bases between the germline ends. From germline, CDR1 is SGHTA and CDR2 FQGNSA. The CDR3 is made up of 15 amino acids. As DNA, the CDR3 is TGTGCCAGCAGAAGAGAGCAGGCCTCCAGCAATGAGCAGTTCTTC. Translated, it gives CASRREQASSNEQFF.

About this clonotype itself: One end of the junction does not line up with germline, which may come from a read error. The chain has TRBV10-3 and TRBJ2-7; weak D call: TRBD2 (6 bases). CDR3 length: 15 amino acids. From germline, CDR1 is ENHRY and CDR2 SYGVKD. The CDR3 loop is CAIGDPGLSSYEQYF. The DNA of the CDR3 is TGTGCCATCGGTGACCCGGGACTTAGCTCCTACGAGCAGTACTTC.

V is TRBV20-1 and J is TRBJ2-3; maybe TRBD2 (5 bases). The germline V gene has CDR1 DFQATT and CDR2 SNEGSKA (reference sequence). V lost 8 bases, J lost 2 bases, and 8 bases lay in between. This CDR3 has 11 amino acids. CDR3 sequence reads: CSWTVTDTQYF. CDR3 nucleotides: TGCAGTTGGACTGTCACAGATACGCAGTATTTT.